Listed below are T cell receptor beta chains from one sample, sequenced in a study of T cell responses to AZD1222 COVID-19 vaccine. Libraries were prepared by immunoSEQ multiplex PCR; TCRdb keeps only in-frame clonotypes and omits some of them. The table has approximately 70,000 clones, roughly 82% seen once. The material was peripheral blood, obtained on day 0 of AZD1222 vaccination. These receptors were taken from an adult in good health. CDR3s leave out the opening cysteine and the closing phenylalanine or tryptophan. Each record gives: J gene, V gene, CDR3 protein.

j_call: TRBJ2-2
v_call: TRBV27
cdr3_aa: ASGRPGQGGGELF

j_call: TRBJ2-7
v_call: TRBV6-5
cdr3_aa: ASSWDRKGYEQY

j_call: TRBJ1-5
v_call: TRBV2
cdr3_aa: ASSEGQPGQPQH

j_call: TRBJ1-1
v_call: TRBV10-2
cdr3_aa: ASSESVRAF

j_call: TRBJ2-7
v_call: TRBV27
cdr3_aa: ASSPRPTGVPREQY

j_call: TRBJ2-1
v_call: TRBV11-2
cdr3_aa: ASSQTSGTSGHNEQF

j_call: TRBJ2-7
v_call: TRBV7-9
cdr3_aa: ASSLFPQEGGEQY

j_call: TRBJ1-6
v_call: TRBV5-5
cdr3_aa: ASSFGEGDSPLH

j_call: TRBJ2-7
v_call: TRBV4-2
cdr3_aa: ASSQERTHRPGDEQY

j_call: TRBJ1-2
v_call: TRBV9
cdr3_aa: ASSDVGGPLNYGYT

j_call: TRBJ2-2
v_call: TRBV2
cdr3_aa: ASSPQQGAGGELF

j_call: TRBJ2-5
v_call: TRBV7-9
cdr3_aa: ASSLSRQGAETQY

j_call: TRBJ1-1
v_call: TRBV6-4
cdr3_aa: ASSDTGEAF

j_call: TRBJ2-1
v_call: TRBV6-4
cdr3_aa: ASSRTSGGREQF

j_call: TRBJ1-3
v_call: TRBV7-9
cdr3_aa: ASSQFQDRGRGNTIY

j_call: TRBJ1-2
v_call: TRBV4-3
cdr3_aa: ASSQDRRYGYT

j_call: TRBJ2-7
v_call: TRBV6-5
cdr3_aa: ASSTNDGYEQY

j_call: TRBJ2-1
v_call: TRBV24-1
cdr3_aa: ATSDSGIHNEQF

j_call: TRBJ2-1
v_call: TRBV2
cdr3_aa: ASIGGGDEQF

j_call: TRBJ2-7
v_call: TRBV9
cdr3_aa: ASSPEGPYEQY

j_call: TRBJ1-4
v_call: TRBV24-1
cdr3_aa: ATSPTRGTNEKLF

j_call: TRBJ1-4
v_call: TRBV2
cdr3_aa: ASSGVLATNEKLF

j_call: TRBJ1-4
v_call: TRBV19
cdr3_aa: ASNSFGFREKLF

j_call: TRBJ2-7
v_call: TRBV11-2
cdr3_aa: ASSSAQGAPAQQY

j_call: TRBJ2-7
v_call: TRBV6-6
cdr3_aa: ASSYGETYEQY

j_call: TRBJ2-3
v_call: TRBV9
cdr3_aa: ASSASGGGADTQY

j_call: TRBJ2-7
v_call: TRBV28
cdr3_aa: ASRMDYEQY

j_call: TRBJ1-1
v_call: TRBV5-4
cdr3_aa: ASSLAGTDNTEAF

j_call: TRBJ1-5
v_call: TRBV12-1
cdr3_aa: ASSFVRGDQPQH

j_call: TRBJ2-1
v_call: TRBV10-3
cdr3_aa: AISHPGTRGSYNEQF

j_call: TRBJ2-3
v_call: TRBV7-9
cdr3_aa: ASSRGQGSTDTQY

j_call: TRBJ2-5
v_call: TRBV7-2
cdr3_aa: ASSLGWVRGGETQY

j_call: TRBJ1-1
v_call: TRBV5-1
cdr3_aa: ASSLETGGFGYTEAF

j_call: TRBJ1-3
v_call: TRBV6-1
cdr3_aa: ASSEGIYSGNTIY

j_call: TRBJ1-1
v_call: TRBV4-3
cdr3_aa: ASSQGAGGPNTEAF

j_call: TRBJ1-2
v_call: TRBV20-1
cdr3_aa: SAQRGGYT

j_call: TRBJ2-7
v_call: TRBV6-5
cdr3_aa: ASSYIQGGEQY

j_call: TRBJ1-1
v_call: TRBV5-8
cdr3_aa: ASSSGQGRTEAF

j_call: TRBJ2-3
v_call: TRBV9
cdr3_aa: ASSVSGGAYTDTQY

j_call: TRBJ1-1
v_call: TRBV6-4
cdr3_aa: ASSVSINTEAF

j_call: TRBJ1-6
v_call: TRBV6-5
cdr3_aa: ASSYSFGWGNSPLH

j_call: TRBJ2-3
v_call: TRBV12-3/TRBV12-4
cdr3_aa: ASTRGATDTQY

j_call: TRBJ2-1
v_call: TRBV7-7
cdr3_aa: ASSYGTENEQF

j_call: TRBJ2-5
v_call: TRBV11-3
cdr3_aa: ASSVGTSGETQY

j_call: TRBJ1-1
v_call: TRBV19
cdr3_aa: ASSIRGGQNTEAF

j_call: TRBJ2-2
v_call: TRBV4-3
cdr3_aa: ASSQEGGAAGELF

j_call: TRBJ2-1
v_call: TRBV19
cdr3_aa: ASSKGPDRSSYNEQF

j_call: TRBJ2-1
v_call: TRBV5-4
cdr3_aa: ASSEGSYNEQF

j_call: TRBJ1-1
v_call: TRBV5-1
cdr3_aa: AGSLDEGSLTEAF

j_call: TRBJ1-4
v_call: TRBV9
cdr3_aa: ASSAFEAGGDEKLF

j_call: TRBJ2-1
v_call: TRBV9
cdr3_aa: ASSPIMDNEQF

j_call: TRBJ1-2
v_call: TRBV11-3
cdr3_aa: ASSRRENYGYT

j_call: TRBJ1-2
v_call: TRBV4-1
cdr3_aa: ASSPRVGNYGYT

j_call: TRBJ1-1
v_call: TRBV5-1
cdr3_aa: ASSLATGVITEAF